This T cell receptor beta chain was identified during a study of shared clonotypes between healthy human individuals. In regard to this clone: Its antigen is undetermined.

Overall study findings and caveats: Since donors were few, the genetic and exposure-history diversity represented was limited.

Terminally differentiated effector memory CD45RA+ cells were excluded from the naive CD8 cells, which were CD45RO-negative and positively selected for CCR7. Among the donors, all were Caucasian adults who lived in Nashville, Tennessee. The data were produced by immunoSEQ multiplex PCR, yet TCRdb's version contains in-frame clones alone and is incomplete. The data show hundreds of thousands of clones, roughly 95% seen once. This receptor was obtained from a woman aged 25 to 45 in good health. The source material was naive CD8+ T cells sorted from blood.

As DNA, the CDR3 is TGTGCCAGCAGGGTCGAGGGGTGGCTCTACAATGAGCAGTTCTTC. Its protein product is CASRVEGWLYNEQFF. The J gene is TRBJ2-1, the V gene TRBV27; either TRBD1 or TRBD2 may supply D (5 bases each). The germline V gene encodes CDR1 MNHEY and CDR2 SMNVEV (reference sequence). V was pared by 6 bases and J by 3 bases, with 15 bases between. This CDR3 is 15 amino acids long.